The sequence of this TCR beta chain was determined in a study of blood T cell repertoires in COVID-19. This CDR3 comprises 13 residues. CDR1 and CDR2 (germline): SGHNT, YENEEA. TCRdb's table, derived via immunoSEQ multiplex PCR, lists solely in-frame clones and lacks some. Of under 400,000 clones in the sample, roughly 90% were seen once. Regarding this clone: One junction end disagrees with the germline gene, perhaps due to a read error. At the DNA level, this CDR3 is encoded by other sequences in the same sample as well.

The V call is TRBV11-3, the J call TRBJ2-7; TRBD2 is a possible D gene (6 bases). This receptor was taken from a woman aged 25 to 39 who had been exposed to COVID-19. Sequencing used PBMCs or T cells enriched from blood (not recorded which). CDR3 nucleotide sequence: TGCGCCAGCAGCTTGGCTAGCGCAGGCGAGCAGTACTTC. Its translation: CASSLASAGEQYF.